The 18 T cell receptor beta chains below were found in one sample sequenced in a study of CD8 T cells in ankylosing spondylitis. TCRdb called the 5' RACE reads again in MiXCR, with one record for every CDR3 protein. The table has some 220,000 distinct CDR3 sequences, roughly a tenth seen once. Source material: blood, either unsorted or a sorted T cell fraction (not recorded which). The receptor source for this set is a male donor with ankylosing spondylitis or in good health (not recorded which).

The chain uses TRBV12-3 or TRBV12-4 and TRBJ1-1; D unresolved. The CDR3 totals 14 residues. V gave up 5 bases and J gave up 2 bases, with 12 bases separating them. The CDR3 DNA follows: TGTGCCAGCAGTCCCGGAGGGAGTAACACTGAAGCTTTCTTT. Amino acids: CASSPGGSNTEAFF.

This clonotype was counted at least ten times. The J gene is TRBJ2-2, the V gene TRBV5-5; TRBD1 matches 7 bases. CDR3 size: 15 residues. Trimming took 4 bases from V and 3 from J; bases not matched to a gene: 6. CDR1 SGHKS and CDR2 YYEKEE come from the germline V gene (reference sequence). CDR3 coding DNA: TGTGCCAGCAGCCTTGACAGGGCGGACACCGGGGAGCTGTTTTTT. As protein: CASSLDRADTGELFF.

This chain links TRBV2 with TRBJ2-7; D assignment may be TRBD1 or TRBD2 (5 bases each). V lost 3 bases, J lost 2 bases, and 20 bases lay in between. Germline CDR1 is SNHLY and CDR2 is FYNNEI. The CDR3 is 17 amino acids. The DNA of the CDR3 is TGTGCCAGCAGTGAGGCCCGCCCCGGGACGGGTACCTACGAGCAGTACTTC. It is translated as CASSEARPGTGTYEQYF.

This CDR3 is CAWRGDRENQPQHF. CDR3 in DNA: TGTGCCTGGAGGGGTGACAGGGAGAATCAGCCCCAGCATTTT. V usage is TRBV30 and J usage is TRBJ1-5; 7 positions agree with TRBD1. Losses at the gene ends were 3 bases for V and 4 bases for J; bases not matched to a gene: 6. The germline gives CDR1 GTSNPN, CDR2 SVGIG (reference sequence). CDR3 length equals 14 residues. The whole variable domain, remainder taken from reference TRBV30 and TRBJ1-5, is SQTIHQWPATLVQPVGSPLSLECTVEGTSNPNLYWYRQAAGRGLQLLFYSVGIGQISSEVPQNLSASRPQDRQFILSSKKLLLSDSGFYLCAWRGDRENQPQHFGDGTRLSIL.

The chain joins TRBV19 to TRBJ2-7; no clear D. Germline loops: CDR1 LNHDA, CDR2 SQIVND (reference sequence). V lost 6 bases to trimming and J lost 0 bases, with 9 bases between them. The CDR3 is 13 amino acids. The DNA for the CDR3 is TGTGCCAGTAGGAGCACGGACTCCTACGAGCAGTACTTC. Its translation is CASRSTDSYEQYF.

There are many counts of this clonotype. This chain links TRBV12-5 with TRBJ2-7; 7 bases fit TRBD2. The CDR3 loop spans 15 amino acids. V lost 5 bases to trimming and J lost 6 bases; unmatched junction nucleotides: 13. Germline CDR1 reads LGHNT; CDR2 reads FRNRAP. CDR3 sequence reads: CASGPFGGGAIEQYF. The CDR3 region has the DNA TGTGCTAGTGGTCCCTTTGGGGGAGGGGCGATCGAGCAGTACTTC.

The sample holds many counts of this clonotype. The chain links TRBV20-1 to TRBJ2-7; weak D call: TRBD1 (5 bases). From germline, CDR1 is DFQATT and CDR2 SNEGSKA (reference sequence). The CDR3 totals 14 residues. Trimming removed 7 bases at V and 0 bases at J, with 16 bases between. CDR3 sequence (DNA): TGCAGTGGAACTACAGGCGTCGCCTCCTACGAGCAGTACTTC. The encoded protein is CSGTTGVASYEQYF.

This clonotype was seen at least ten times. The chain couples TRBV20-1 to TRBJ1-1; 7 bases line up with TRBD1. Trimming removed 5 bases from V and 0 bases from J; junction bases left unmatched: 12. This CDR3 comprises 16 residues. Germline loops: CDR1 DFQATT, CDR2 SNEGSKA (reference sequence). This CDR3 is CSAPRPGQRVNTEAFF. DNA of the CDR3: TGCAGTGCTCCACGACCGGGACAGAGGGTGAACACTGAAGCTTTCTTT.

This clonotype was counted many times. The chain recombines TRBV12-3 or TRBV12-4 with TRBJ2-7; 7 bases match TRBD2. The CDR3 consists of 16 residues. Trimming at V came to 3 bases and at J to 9 bases, leaving 17 bases not matched to a gene. CDR3 bases: TGTGCCAGCAGTTTCTATAGCGGGCCAGAGGGGAGAGCGCAGTACTTC. Its translation: CASSFYSGPEGRAQYF.

This clonotype was detected ten times or more. The chain uses TRBV20-1 and TRBJ2-7; D tentatively fits TRBD1 or TRBD2 (6 bases each). V was clipped by 0 bases and J by 4 bases, with 13 bases between them. The CDR3 is 14 amino acids. Germline loops: CDR1 DFQATT, CDR2 SNEGSKA (reference sequence). This chain's CDR3 is CSARDGGTPYEQYF. The CDR3 DNA sequence: TGCAGTGCTAGAGATGGGGGGACACCATACGAGCAGTACTTC.

The CDR3 reads CSAPGKSTEAFF. CDR3 DNA sequence: TGCAGTGCCCCCGGGAAGAGCACTGAAGCTTTCTTT. The rearrangement joins TRBV20-1 to TRBJ1-1; D ambiguous. This CDR3 contains 12 residues. V was cut by 6 bases and J by 4 bases, with 12 bases left in between. Germline V gene sequence: CDR1 DFQATT, CDR2 SNEGSKA (reference sequence).

There are a few counts of this clonotype. V is TRBV30 and J is TRBJ2-1, with 8 bases lining up with TRBD2. CDR3 size: 15 residues. The germline V gene encodes CDR1 GTSNPN and CDR2 SVGIG (reference sequence). Trimming removed 1 base from V and 0 bases from J; junction bases left unmatched: 2. CDR3 coding DNA: TGTGCCTGGAGTGACCTAGCGGGCTCCTACAATGAGCAGTTCTTC. Protein sequence: CAWSDLAGSYNEQFF.

This clonotype has ten or more counts. In DNA, the CDR3 is TGCAGTGCTAGGAACTATGGCTACACCTTC. This encodes CSARNYGYTF. The chain combines TRBV20-1 with TRBJ1-2; D is unresolved. CDR1 and CDR2 from the germline V gene are DFQATT and SNEGSKA (reference sequence). The CDR3 loop spans 10 amino acids. Trimming pared 3 bases from V and 2 bases from J, leaving 1 base between.

This clonotype was picked up many times. V gene TRBV20-1 combines with J gene TRBJ1-2; TRBD1 might be the D (5 bases). With 5 bases removed from V and 8 bases from J, the gap between germline ends came to 18 bases. The CDR3 consists of 13 residues. Germline CDR1 and CDR2: DFQATT and SNEGSKA (reference sequence). The CDR3 sequence is CSASSQGEGGYTF. The CDR3 DNA reads TGCAGTGCTTCCTCTCAAGGGGAGGGCGGCTACACCTTC.

Many counts were recorded for this clonotype. The rearrangement joins TRBV30 to TRBJ2-3, with no clear D. The V gene lost 0 bases and the J gene lost 10 bases, with 11 bases spanning the gap. This CDR3 is 12 amino acids long. Germline values: CDR1 GTSNPN, CDR2 SVGIG (reference sequence). The CDR3 loop is CAWSVGRLAQYF. CDR3 in DNA: TGTGCCTGGAGTGTTGGACGATTAGCGCAGTATTTT. The full variable domain, rest sourced from reference TRBV30 and TRBJ2-3, is SQTIHQWPATLVQPVGSPLSLECTVEGTSNPNLYWYRQAAGRGLQLLFYSVGIGQISSEVPQNLSASRPQDRQFILSSKKLLLSDSGFYLCAWSVGRLAQYFGPGTRLTVL.

At least ten counts were recorded for this clonotype. The chain joins TRBV5-6 to TRBJ2-1, with D possibly being TRBD2 (5 bases). The CDR3 spans 15 residues. V was trimmed by 0 bases and J by 5 bases, leaving 12 bases between them. Per germline, CDR1 SGHDT and CDR2 YYEEEE. The CDR3 sequence is CASSLGLAGNNEQFF. For the CDR3, the DNA is TGTGCCAGCAGCTTGGGTCTAGCTGGAAACAATGAGCAGTTCTTC.

This clonotype was picked up a small number of times. The chain employs TRBV20-1 and TRBJ1-3; D call uncertain. This CDR3 contains 14 residues. The V and J ends lost 4 bases and 0 bases respectively, with 10 bases between them. Germline V gene sequence: CDR1 DFQATT, CDR2 SNEGSKA (reference sequence). As DNA, the CDR3 is TGCAGTGCTAAAGTTCCCATCTCTGGAAACACCATATATTTT. This sequence encodes CSAKVPISGNTIYF.

The chain carries TRBV15 and TRBJ1-5, with D possibly TRBD1 on 5 matching bases. The CDR3 runs to 17 residues. Per the germline V gene, CDR1 is LNHNV and CDR2 is YYDKDF (reference sequence). Trimming stripped 3 bases from V and 1 base from J, with 16 bases between. CDR3 residues: CATSRGSGGWSNQPQHF. The CDR3 bases are TGTGCCACCAGCAGGGGATCGGGGGGTTGGAGCAATCAGCCCCAGCATTTT.